A selection of T cell receptor beta chains follows, all from one sample in a study of blood T cell repertoires in COVID-19. Sequenced by immunoSEQ multiplex PCR; TCRdb stores in-frame clones only, minus some. The table has 95,000 to 150,000 clones, 85% to 90% seen once. The material sequenced was peripheral blood. The receptors come from a man older than 75 with active or convalescent COVID-19. Both conserved end residues are part of each CDR3. Fields, in order: D gene, J gene, clone size, CDR3 length, V gene, CDR3 protein, CDR3 DNA. A D gene is named only where the DNA matches it firmly. Clone sizes are given selectively: once, few, many, or a class where the clone is expanded.

>TRBD1|TRBJ2-7|few|17|TRBV7-8
CASSSHRDRGFSYEQYF
TGTGCCAGCAGCTCACACCGGGACAGGGGGTTCTCCTACGAGCAGTACTTC
>TRBD1|TRBJ2-7|-|14|TRBV28
CASRGQGQAHEQYF
TGTGCCAGCCGCGGCCAGGGACAGGCACACGAGCAGTACTTC
>-|TRBJ1-6|-|14|TRBV28
CASSFPGENSPLHF
TGTGCCAGCAGTTTCCCAGGGGAAAATTCACCCCTCCACTTT
>TRBD1|TRBJ2-6|-|17|TRBV5-4
CASSLGTGGVGANVLTF
TGTGCCAGCAGCTTGGGGACAGGGGGCGTTGGGGCCAACGTCCTGACTTTC
>-|TRBJ2-3|few|13|TRBV20-1
CSASAVVADTQYF
TGCAGTGCTAGTGCGGTAGTTGCAGATACGCAGTATTTT
>TRBD1|TRBJ1-2|-|12|TRBV10-3
CAISDREHGYTF
TGTGCCATCTCGGACAGGGAACATGGCTACACCTTC
>TRBD1|TRBJ1-4|-|14|TRBV2
CASSRRDSPEKLFF
TGTGCCAGCAGTCGTCGGGACAGCCCCGAAAAACTGTTTTTT
>-|TRBJ1-1|-|14|TRBV27
CASSFDSLNTEAFF
TGTGCCAGCAGTTTCGACAGCTTGAACACTGAAGCTTTCTTT
>-|TRBJ1-2|-|15|TRBV19
CASSKFSGGNYGYTF
TGTGCCAGTAGTAAGTTTTCGGGAGGCAACTATGGCTACACCTTC
>TRBD1|TRBJ2-7|-|16|TRBV24-1
CATSDRTGEALGEQYF
TGTGCCACCAGTGATCGGACAGGGGAGGCACTCGGAGAGCAGTACTTC
>TRBD1|TRBJ1-4|-|14|TRBV7-9
CASSPLGGYEKLFF
TGTGCCAGCAGCCCCCTAGGGGGCTACGAAAAACTGTTTTTT
>TRBD1|TRBJ1-1|once|12|TRBV5-1
CASSWTGYEAFF
TGCGCCAGCAGCTGGACAGGGTATGAAGCTTTCTTT
>TRBD1|TRBJ1-1|-|13|TRBV5-1
CASSRDRDTEAFF
TGCGCCAGCAGCCGGGACAGGGATACTGAAGCTTTCTTT
>TRBD2|TRBJ2-3|-|17|TRBV11-2
CASSSRGLAGTTDTQYF
TGTGCCAGCAGCTCGCGGGGACTAGCGGGCACCACAGATACGCAGTATTTT
>TRBD2|TRBJ2-3|-|17|TRBV27
CASSRRLAGVGTDTQYF
TGTGCCAGCAGTAGACGACTAGCGGGAGTTGGCACAGATACGCAGTATTTT
>-|TRBJ1-2|-|15|TRBV30
CAWSVLPAPGYGYTF
TGTGCCTGGAGTGTACTCCCCGCCCCGGGCTATGGCTACACCTTC
>-|TRBJ1-1|-|13|TRBV3-1/TRBV3-2
CASSLTGNTEAFF
TGTGCCAGCAGCTTGACAGGGAACACTGAAGCTTTCTTT
>-|TRBJ1-1|-|14|TRBV7-9
CASSFTGRWAEAFF
TGTGCCAGCAGCTTTACAGGGCGGTGGGCTGAAGCTTTCTTT
>TRBD2|TRBJ2-3|-|17|TRBV7-3
CASSSGLAGARTDTQYF
TGTGCCAGCAGCTCGGGACTAGCGGGAGCTAGAACAGATACGCAGTATTTT
>-|TRBJ2-7|-|20|TRBV21-1
CASSPRTSGRALLSPREQYF
TGTGCCAGCAGCCCACGGACTAGCGGGAGGGCCCTATTATCTCCGCGCGAGCAGTACTTC
>TRBD2|TRBJ2-1|-|13|TRBV7-9
CASKLAGNNEQFF
TGTGCCAGCAAACTAGCGGGGAATAATGAGCAGTTCTTC
>TRBD2|TRBJ2-5|once|14|TRBV5-4
CASSQGTRQETQYF
TGTGCCAGCAGCCAGGGGACTAGACAAGAGACCCAGTACTTC
>-|TRBJ1-2|-|14|TRBV4-2
CASSQTGENYGYTF
TGTGCCAGCAGCCAGACGGGGGAGAACTATGGCTACACCTTC
>TRBD1|TRBJ2-2|-|23|TRBV19
CASSIPNRILGPGQGSHTGELFF
TGTGCCAGTAGTATCCCGAATAGAATATTAGGACCGGGACAGGGGTCTCACACCGGGGAGCTGTTTTTT
>-|TRBJ1-2|-|16|TRBV27
CASSRAGEGIGYGYTF
TGTGCCAGCAGTCGCGCGGGCGAAGGGATTGGCTATGGCTACACCTTC
>TRBD2|TRBJ2-3|-|18|TRBV13
CASSLVPLGAGSTDTQYF
TGTGCCAGCAGCTTAGTACCCTTGGGAGCGGGGAGCACAGATACGCAGTATTTT
>-|TRBJ2-7|-|15|TRBV5-1
CASSLQSTASYEQYF
TGCGCCAGCAGCTTGCAATCGACAGCCTCCTACGAGCAGTACTTC
>TRBD1|TRBJ1-5|-|13|TRBV19
CASTRQGPMPQHF
TGTGCCAGTACTCGACAGGGGCCGATGCCCCAGCATTTT
>TRBD1|TRBJ1-4|-|14|TRBV7-2
CASSSGTGREKLFF
TGTGCCAGCAGCTCCGGGACAGGGCGGGAAAAACTGTTTTTT
>TRBD2|TRBJ2-3|-|15|TRBV19
CASSTSGGGTDTQYF
TGTGCCAGTAGCACTAGCGGGGGAGGCACAGATACGCAGTATTTT
>-|TRBJ1-3|-|14|TRBV15
CATSAGLTGNTIYF
TGTGCCACCAGCGCGGGACTAACTGGAAACACCATATATTTT
>TRBD1|TRBJ2-3|few|15|TRBV9
CASSKGQGATDTQYF
TGTGCCAGCAGCAAGGGACAGGGGGCAACAGATACGCAGTATTTT
>TRBD2|TRBJ2-3|many|20|TRBV11-3
CASSPGGGGGGLLGTDTQYF
TGTGCCAGCAGCCCCGGTGGGGGCGGGGGGGGCCTTTTAGGCACAGATACGCAGTATTTT
>-|TRBJ1-2|-|13|TRBV5-5
CASSLGSLRGYTF
TGTGCCAGCAGCTTAGGAAGTCTGAGGGGCTACACCTTC
>-|TRBJ2-1|-|15|TRBV21-1
CASSKGLAGRNEQFF
TGTGCCAGCAGCAAAGGACTAGCGGGACGTAATGAGCAGTTCTTC
>-|TRBJ1-1|-|11|TRBV7-6
CASSLINKAFF
TGTGCCAGCAGTCTAATAAATAAAGCTTTCTTT
>TRBD2|TRBJ2-5|-|17|TRBV5-1
CASSLGASGGGEETQYF
TGCGCCAGCAGCTTGGGTGCTAGCGGGGGGGGTGAAGAGACCCAGTACTTC